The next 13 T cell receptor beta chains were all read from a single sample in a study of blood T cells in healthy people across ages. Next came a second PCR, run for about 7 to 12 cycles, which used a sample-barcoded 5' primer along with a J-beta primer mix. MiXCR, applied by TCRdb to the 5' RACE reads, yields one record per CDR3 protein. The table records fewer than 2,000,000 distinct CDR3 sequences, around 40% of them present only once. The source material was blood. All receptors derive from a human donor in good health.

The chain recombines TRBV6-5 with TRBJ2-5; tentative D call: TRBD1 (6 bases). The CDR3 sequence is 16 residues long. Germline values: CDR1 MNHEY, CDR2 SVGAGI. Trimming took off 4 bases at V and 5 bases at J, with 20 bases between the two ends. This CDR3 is CASSFEADRSAETQYF. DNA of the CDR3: TGTGCCAGCAGTTTTGAGGCCGACAGGTCCGCCGAGACCCAGTACTTC.

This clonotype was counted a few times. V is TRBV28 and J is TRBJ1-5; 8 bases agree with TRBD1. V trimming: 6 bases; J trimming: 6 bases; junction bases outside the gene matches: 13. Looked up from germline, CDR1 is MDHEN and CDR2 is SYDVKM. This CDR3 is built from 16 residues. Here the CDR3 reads CASSLDQGARGQPQHF. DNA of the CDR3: TGTGCCAGCAGCCTTGACCAGGGGGCGCGAGGTCAGCCCCAGCATTTT.

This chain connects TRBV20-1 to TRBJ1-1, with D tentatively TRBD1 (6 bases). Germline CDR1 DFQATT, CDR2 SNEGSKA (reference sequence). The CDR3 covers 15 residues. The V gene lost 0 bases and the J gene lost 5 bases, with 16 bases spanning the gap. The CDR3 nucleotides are TGCAGTGCTAGAGATCTAGGGGGTATAGAAACTGAAGCTTTCTTT. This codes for CSARDLGGIETEAFF.

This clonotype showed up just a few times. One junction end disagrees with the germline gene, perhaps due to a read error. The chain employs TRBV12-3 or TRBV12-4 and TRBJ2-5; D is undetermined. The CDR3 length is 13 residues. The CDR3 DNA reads TGTGCCAGCAGTTTAGCCGGGCAAGAGACCCGGTACTTC. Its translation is CASSLAGQETRYF.

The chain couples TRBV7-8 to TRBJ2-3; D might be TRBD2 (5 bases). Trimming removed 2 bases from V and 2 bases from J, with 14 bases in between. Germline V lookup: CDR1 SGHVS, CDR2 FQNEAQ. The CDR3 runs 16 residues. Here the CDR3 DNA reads TGTGCCAGCAGCTTATTGCGTCTAGCTAACACAGATACGCAGTATTTT. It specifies CASSLLRLANTDTQYF.

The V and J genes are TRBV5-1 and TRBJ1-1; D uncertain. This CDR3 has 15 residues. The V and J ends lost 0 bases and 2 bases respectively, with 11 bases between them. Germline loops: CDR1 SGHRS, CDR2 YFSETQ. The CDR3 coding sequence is TGCGCCAGCAGCTTGGTCGCAGGAGTTAACACTGAAGCTTTCTTT. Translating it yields CASSLVAGVNTEAFF. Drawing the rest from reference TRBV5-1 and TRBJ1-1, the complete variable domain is KAGVTQTPRYLIKTRGQQVTLSCSPISGHRSVSWYQQTPGQGLQFLFEYFSETQRNKGNFPGRFSGRQFSNSRSEMNVSTLELGDSALYLCASSLVAGVNTEAFFGQGTRLTVV.

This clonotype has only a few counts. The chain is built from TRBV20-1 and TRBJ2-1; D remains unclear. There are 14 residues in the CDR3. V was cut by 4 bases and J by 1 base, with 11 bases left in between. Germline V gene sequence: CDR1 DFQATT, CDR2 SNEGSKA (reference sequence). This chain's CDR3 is CSATSVGSYNEQFF. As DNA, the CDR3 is TGCAGTGCTACGTCGGTGGGATCCTACAATGAGCAGTTCTTC.

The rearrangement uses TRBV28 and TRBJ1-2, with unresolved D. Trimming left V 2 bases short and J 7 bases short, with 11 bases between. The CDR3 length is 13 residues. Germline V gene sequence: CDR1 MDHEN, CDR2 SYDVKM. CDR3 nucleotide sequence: TGTGCCAGCAGTTTACCTCAAATTCGTGGCTACACCTTC. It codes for CASSLPQIRGYTF.

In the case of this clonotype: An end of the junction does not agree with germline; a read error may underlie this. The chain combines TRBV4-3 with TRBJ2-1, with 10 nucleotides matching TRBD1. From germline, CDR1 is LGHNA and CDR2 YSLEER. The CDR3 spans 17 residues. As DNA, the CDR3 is TGCGCCAGCAGCCAAGTGTGGACAGGGGGTCGGTACAATGGGCAGTTCTTC. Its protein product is CASSQVWTGGRYNGQFF.

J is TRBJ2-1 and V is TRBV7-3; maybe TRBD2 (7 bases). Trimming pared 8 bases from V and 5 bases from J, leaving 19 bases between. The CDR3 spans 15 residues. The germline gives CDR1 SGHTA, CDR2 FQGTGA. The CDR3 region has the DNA TGTGCCAGCGGCCAAAGGGGGGGCATGGACAATGAGCAGTTCTTC. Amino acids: CASGQRGGMDNEQFF.

CDR3 loop: CASSYGTPSFPDTQYF. CDR3 DNA: TGTGCCAGCAGTTACGGGACACCCTCGTTCCCAGATACGCAGTATTTT. V gene TRBV6-2 or TRBV6-3 combines with J gene TRBJ2-3; D is possibly TRBD1 (6 bases). CDR1 is MNHEY and CDR2 is SVGEGT in the germline V gene. The CDR3 is made up of 16 amino acids. V lost 2 bases and J lost 4, with 16 bases in between.

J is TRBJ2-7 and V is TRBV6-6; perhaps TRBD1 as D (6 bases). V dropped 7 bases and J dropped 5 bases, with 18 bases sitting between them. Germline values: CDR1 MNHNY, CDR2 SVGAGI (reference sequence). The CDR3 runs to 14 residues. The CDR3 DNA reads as TGTGCCAGCACCAAGGGCACAGGGACGGACGAGCAGTACTTC. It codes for CASTKGTGTDEQYF.

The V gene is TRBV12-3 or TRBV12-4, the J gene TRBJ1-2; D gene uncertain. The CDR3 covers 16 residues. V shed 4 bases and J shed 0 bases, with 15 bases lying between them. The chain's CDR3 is CASSYRVASSNYGYTF. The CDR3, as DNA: TGTGCCAGCAGTTATCGGGTGGCGAGTTCTAACTATGGCTACACCTTC.